This T cell receptor (beta chain) appears in the sequencing data of a study of T-cell memory formation after mild COVID-19. There are 15 residues in the CDR3. Trimming pared 3 bases from V and 1 base from J, leaving 15 bases between. Per the germline V gene, CDR1 is SQVTM and CDR2 is ANQGSEA. TCRdb used MiXCR to reprocess the 5' RACE reads, holding one entry per CDR3 protein. The sample has about 100,000 distinct CDR3 sequences; 13% to 15% are singletons. The sequence was collected from a man aged 18 to 35 who had mild COVID-19 (a few samples of this study predate the infection). Cell type and time point are not known. The sample taken for sequencing was PBMCs or a T cell subset sorted from them (not recorded which). The rearrangement links TRBV29-1 to TRBJ2-5, with a possible D match to TRBD2 (5 bases). CDR3 DNA sequence: TGCAGCGTTGACCCGGACGGGGTTTTCCAAGAGACCCAGTACTTC. This codes for CSVDPDGVFQETQYF.